The present entry profiles one T cell receptor (beta chain) with its context. PCR was performed using 60 Vbeta and 13 Jbeta primers. Using immunoSEQ multiplex PCR, the repertoire was profiled, and TCRdb retains in-frame clones only, with some absent. The sample records about 190,000 clones, 60% to 80% being singletons. V lost 1 base, J lost 5 bases, and 12 bases lay in between. CDR1 is SGHAT, CDR2 FQNNGV, per germline. CDR3 length equals 14 residues. The entry originates in a study of cytomegalovirus exposure and HLA in healthy donors. This TCR was recovered from a woman under 40 in good health and CMV-seropositive. J is TRBJ2-7 and V is TRBV11-2, with D tentatively TRBD2 (6 bases). What was sequenced was PBMCs. The DNA for the CDR3 is TGTGCCAGCAGCTTAGGCCCGGGGGAGAACGAGCAGTACTTC. Translated: CASSLGPGENEQYF.